This T cell receptor (beta chain) was captured in a study of OX40 agonist ivuxolimab in advanced cancers. From germline, CDR1 is SGHTA and CDR2 FQGNSA. CDR3 length equals 19 residues. V gave up 7 bases and J gave up 0 bases; unmatched junction bases: 17. Measured with immunoSEQ multiplex PCR; TCRdb has only the in-frame clones, and not every one. The table lists about 50,000 clones, 60% to 80% of them singletons. Sequenced here: CD4+ or CD8+ T cells sorted from blood, sampled in a trial of the OX40 agonist ivuxolimab. The V and J genes are TRBV7-2 and TRBJ1-4, with 7 bases matching TRBD1. The TCR was taken from an adult with an advanced solid tumor such as melanoma, head and neck, liver or kidney cancer. The CDR3 is CASTTSGQALGPTNEKLFF. The CDR3 DNA is TGTGCCAGCACCACGTCCGGACAGGCTTTAGGGCCAACTAATGAAAAACTGTTTTTT.